The 21 T cell receptor beta chains given below trace back to one sample, sequenced in a study of tumor-infiltrating lymphocytes in primary liver carcinoma. Reverse transcription of roughly 480 ng total RNA with a constant-region primer produced TCR beta cDNA. Slightly modified ARM-PCR with three nested multiplex PCR rounds yielded TCR beta libraries. TRBV1-TRBV30 forward primers and a C-beta reverse primer were used in the first two PCR rounds, which each ran for approximately 11 cycles. From the multiplex PCR reads, TCRdb called clonotypes with MiXCR, one entry per CDR3 protein. The top ten clones hold less than 30% of a sample with fewer than 85,000 distinct CDR3 sequences, roughly 71% of them seen once. Taking roughly 20-32 mg of unsorted bulk tissue, the authors co-extracted RNA and DNA. Sequenced: tumor-adjacent normal liver tissue. Every receptor here comes from a man between 40 and 49 years old with primary liver carcinoma and hepatitis B virus infection.

As to this clonotype: One junction end does not reproduce the germline sequence, and a read error may be involved. The J gene is TRBJ1-2, the V gene TRBV5-1; maybe TRBD1 (5 bases). Germline V gene data show CDR1 as SGHRS and CDR2 as YFSETQ. This CDR3 spans 14 amino acids. CDR3 loop: CASSLSDSNYGRTF. For the CDR3, the DNA is TGCGCGAGCAGCTTGTCAGACAGCAACTATGGCCGCACCTTC.

On this clonotype itself: The junction departs from the called germline gene at one end, perhaps through a read error. The chain has TRBV4-2 and TRBJ1-5; possible D gene TRBD1, 5 bases. The CDR3 has 16 residues. CDR1 and CDR2 from the germline V gene are LGHNA and YNFKEQ. CDR3 in amino acids: CANSQESGLSNQPQHF. The DNA of the CDR3 is TGTGCCAACAGCCAGGAGTCGGGACTTAGCAATCAGCCCCAGCATTTT.

As for this clonotype: At one end, the junction sequence differs from germline, possibly due to a read error. The chain uses TRBV14 and TRBJ2-1, with 9 positions matching TRBD2. Germline CDR1 reads SGHDN; CDR2 reads FVKESK. The CDR3 covers 15 residues. The CDR3 sequence is CVSNQPLAGNNEQFF. CDR3 coding DNA: TGTGTCAGCAACCAGCCCCTAGCGGGAAACAATGAGCAGTTCTTC.

Notes on this clonotype: This may be a read error: a much more frequent sequence differs by one nucleotide. The chain carries TRBV28 and TRBJ2-7; tentative D call: TRBD1 (5 bases). The germline V gene has CDR1 MDHEN and CDR2 SYDVKM. Trimming pared 8 bases from V and 4 bases from J, leaving 18 bases between. The length of the CDR3 is 14 residues. Here the CDR3 reads CASETRQRRYEQYF. The CDR3 region has the DNA TGTGCCAGCGAGACTCGACAGAGGCGTTACGAGCAGTACTTC.

Comments on this clonotype: One end of the junction is discordant with germline, which a read error may explain. This chain uses TRBV6-1 with TRBJ2-7; 10 nucleotides line up with TRBD2. Per the germline V gene, CDR1 is MNHNS and CDR2 is SASEGT. The CDR3 spans 15 residues. This CDR3 reads CASSEEVAGGYDQYF. CDR3 sequence (DNA): TGTGCCAGCAGTGAGGAAGTAGCGGGAGGTTACGACCAGTACTTC.

This clonotype was counted only a few times. The chain uses TRBV18 and TRBJ2-7; D possibly corresponds to TRBD2 (5 bases). This CDR3 spans 13 amino acids. Looked up from germline, CDR1 is KGHSH and CDR2 is LQKENI. V was shortened by 2 bases and J by 6 bases, with 11 bases between the two germline ends. The CDR3, as DNA: TGTGCCAGCTCACCATCGAGCGGCGGCGAGCAGTACTTC. Encoded protein: CASSPSSGGEQYF.

The gene calls are TRBV11-2 and TRBJ2-7; TRBD1 matches at 7 bases. Germline trimming cut 5 bases from V and 2 bases from J; bases unmatched to any gene: 15. This CDR3 has 17 residues. Germline V gene sequence: CDR1 SGHAT, CDR2 FQNNGV. CDR3 nucleotide sequence: TGTGCCAGCAGCGTAAATATCTTAGGACAGGTAACCTACGAGCAGTACTTC. It is translated as CASSVNILGQVTYEQYF. The entire variable domain, with the rest obtained from reference TRBV11-2 and TRBJ2-7, is as follows: EAGVAQSPRYKIIEKRQSVAFWCNPISGHATLYWYQQILGQGPKLLIQFQNNGVVDDSQLPKDRFSAERLKGVDSTLKIQPAKLEDSAVYLCASSVNILGQVTYEQYFGPGTRLTVT.

Concerning this clonotype: A junction boundary mismatches the germline segment, possibly from a read error. Here the CDR3 DNA reads TGCGCCAGCAGACAACAAACGACAGTACACTTCTACAATGAGCAGTTATTC. This codes for CASRQQTTVHFYNEQLF. J is TRBJ2-1 and V is TRBV4-1; perhaps TRBD1 as D (5 bases). This CDR3 spans 17 amino acids. Per the germline V gene, CDR1 is MGHRA and CDR2 is YSYEKL.

The count of this clonotype is one. One junction end disagrees with the germline gene, perhaps due to a read error. The rearrangement uses TRBV10-3 and TRBJ2-2, with TRBD1 as a possible D gene (5 bases). The CDR3 sequence is 16 residues long. Germline loops: CDR1 ENHRY, CDR2 SYGVKD. CDR3 residues: CAIMETEGGNTRELFF. The CDR3 coding sequence is TGCGCCATCATGGAGACAGAAGGTGGGAACACCCGGGAGCTGTTTTTT.

Notes on this clonotype: A read error may account for a junction end that differs from germline. The gene calls are TRBV6-2 or TRBV6-3 and TRBJ1-3; D not certain. The CDR3 contains 12 residues. Looked up from germline, CDR1 is MNHEY and CDR2 is SVGEGT. The CDR3 loop reads CASQTSGNTIHF. The CDR3 DNA sequence: TGTGCCAGTCAGACTTCTGGAAACACCATACACTTT.

This clonotype was counted ten times or more. The V gene is TRBV5-4, the J gene TRBJ2-3; D could derive from TRBD1 or TRBD2 (5 bases each). Germline V gene lookup returns CDR1 SGHNT and CDR2 YYREEE (reference sequence). The CDR3 has 15 residues. V was trimmed by 2 bases and J by 4 bases, leaving 14 bases between them. For the CDR3, the DNA is TGTGCCAGCAGCTTCCCCGATCGGGGCCCAGATACGCAGTATTTT. This codes for CASSFPDRGPDTQYF.

Details on this clonotype: The CDR3 does not close with the conserved phenylalanine or tryptophan, likely indicating a read error. The rearrangement joins TRBV5-6 to TRBJ2-7; 7 nucleotides agree with TRBD2. Germline V gives CDR1 SGHDT, CDR2 YYEEEE. Trimming took 7 bases from V and 4 from J; bases not matched to a gene: 11. This CDR3 region has 14 residues. CDR3 nucleotides: TGTGCCAGCTGGACTAGTGGGAATCCATACGAGCAGTACTTA. Its protein product is CASWTSGNPYEQYL.

The V call is TRBV28, the J call TRBJ1-2; no firm D call. Per the germline V gene, CDR1 is MDHEN and CDR2 is SYDVKM. The V end was cut by 8 bases, the J end by 4 bases, with 14 bases between. This CDR3 has 13 residues. CDR3 in DNA: TGTGCCAGCGAGGCCATTTCTAGCTATGGCTACACCTTC. This sequence encodes CASEAISSYGYTF.

J is TRBJ1-6 and V is TRBV30; D call uncertain. CDR1 is GTSNPN and CDR2 is SVGIG in the germline V gene (reference sequence). V lost 4 bases and J 5 bases, leaving 12 bases between the germline ends. The CDR3 is 14 amino acids. CDR3 sequence reads: CAWTEELDNSPLHF. The CDR3 nucleotides read TGTGCCTGGACTGAGGAGTTGGATAATTCACCCCTCCACTTT.

This clonotype was found a few times. At one end the junction does not follow the germline gene, possibly because of a read error. This chain connects TRBV11-2 to TRBJ2-5; TRBD2 agrees at 12 bases. This CDR3 is built from 19 residues. Germline V gene data show CDR1 as SGHAT and CDR2 as FQNNGV. CDR3 in amino acids: CASSESGTSGCLGQVTQYF. The CDR3 DNA reads TGTGCCAGCAGCGAATCCGGGACTAGCGGGTGTTTGGGCCAAGTGACCCAGTACTTC.

CDR3 amino acids: CSVDIAGETQYF. The CDR3 coding sequence is TGCAGCGTTGACATAGCGGGGGAGACCCAGTACTTC. This sequence joins TRBV29-1 and TRBJ2-5; 8 bases agree with TRBD2. V shed 3 bases and J 5 bases; nucleotides not matched to a gene: 2. Germline V gene data show CDR1 as SQVTM and CDR2 as ANQGSEA. This CDR3 contains 12 residues.

In this sample, this clonotype is medium-sized (0.01 to 0.1%). The chain joins TRBV5-6 to TRBJ2-7; TRBD1 is a possible D gene (5 bases). The CDR3 has 16 residues. Looked up from germline, CDR1 is SGHDT and CDR2 is YYEEEE. Trimming took off 2 bases at V and 7 bases at J, with 22 bases between the two ends. CDR3 nucleotides: TGTGCCAGCAGCTTATTAAGCGACAGCCGGACGGTGGAGCAGTACTTC. Encoded protein: CASSLLSDSRTVEQYF.

In this sample, this clonotype turned up a few times. The junction departs from germline at one end; a sequencing error may be responsible. The CDR3 region is CANIVLAGNSNTGELFF. The CDR3 coding sequence is TGTGCCAACATAGTCCTAGCGGGCAATTCGAACACTGGGGAGCTGTTTTTT. V is TRBV6-1 and J is TRBJ2-2; 8 nucleotides agree with TRBD2. Germline assignment: CDR1 MNHNS and CDR2 SASEGT. The CDR3 sequence is 17 residues long.

This clonotype has only one observation. Germline is not matched at one junction end, which may reflect a read error. This chain joins TRBV7-8 and TRBJ2-7; 13 bases line up with TRBD2. The CDR3 contains 18 residues. Germline CDR1 and CDR2: SGHVS and FQNEAQ. DNA of the CDR3: TGTGCCAGCAGCCCTCGGACTAGCGGGAGTATGATCTCCTACGAGCGGTACTTC. Protein sequence: CASSPRTSGSMISYERYF.

Note on this clonotype: A single base separates this from a much larger clone, so it may be a read error. This chain connects TRBV7-9 to TRBJ2-1; 7 bases map to TRBD1. The CDR3 totals 13 residues. V was pared by 10 bases and J by 6 bases, with 9 bases of the junction left unmatched. The V gene's germline CDR1 is SEHNR and CDR2 FQNEAQ (reference sequence). The CDR3 protein is CAITDRESNEQFF. The DNA for the CDR3 is TGTGCCATCACCGACAGGGAATCCAATGAGCAGTTCTTC.

In the case of this clonotype: This sequence may be a read error, since a much larger clone differs from it by one base. The chain combines TRBV30 with TRBJ2-1; 7 nucleotides line up with TRBD2. Germline CDR1 reads GTSNPN; CDR2 reads SVGIG (reference sequence). This CDR3 region has 14 residues. V trimming: 3 bases; J trimming: 1 base; junction bases outside the gene matches: 3. In DNA form, the CDR3 reads TGTGCCTGGAGGGCGGGAGAGTCCTACAATGAGCAGTTCTTC. Translating it yields CAWRAGESYNEQFF.